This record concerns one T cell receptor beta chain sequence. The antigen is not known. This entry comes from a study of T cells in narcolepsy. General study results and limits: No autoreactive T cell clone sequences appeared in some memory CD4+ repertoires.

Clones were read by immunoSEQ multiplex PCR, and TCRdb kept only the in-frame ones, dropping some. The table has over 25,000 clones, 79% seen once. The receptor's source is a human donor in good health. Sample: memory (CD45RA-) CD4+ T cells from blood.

CDR3 sequence reads: CASSERSQGITQYF. Here the CDR3 DNA reads TGTGCCAGCAGTGAGAGAAGTCAAGGTATTACCCAGTACTTC. This rearrangement joins TRBV6-1 to TRBJ2-5; no definite D call. The V end was cut by 3 bases, the J end by 8 bases, with 16 bases between. CDR1 and CDR2 (germline): MNHNS, SASEGT. This CDR3 spans 14 amino acids.